What follows are 20 T cell receptor beta chains derived from one specimen sequenced in a study of monozygotic twins with inflammatory bowel disease. TCRdb reprocessed the 5' RACE reads, with one entry per CDR3 protein and no DNA. With roughly 320,000 distinct CDR3 sequences in the sample, the ten largest clones hold 5.6%. The sequenced sample consisted of blood. The receptors here all came from a human donor with ulcerative colitis or Crohn's disease, or a healthy co-twin of an affected twin (not recorded which).

The chain employs TRBV18 and TRBJ2-1. This CDR3 contains 13 residues. Looked up from germline, CDR1 is KGHSH and CDR2 is LQKENI. CDR3 region: CASSPETYNEQFF.

V gene TRBV12-3 or TRBV12-4 combines with J gene TRBJ2-3; the TCRdb D gene call, TRBD2, has no DNA to confirm it. The CDR3 runs 16 residues. CDR3 region: CASSLYGREERDTQYF.

The gene calls are TRBV20-1 and TRBJ2-2; TCRdb picks TRBD1, but there is no DNA to check that call. Germline V gives CDR1 DFQATT, CDR2 SNEGSKA (reference sequence). There are 15 residues in the CDR3. The CDR3 protein is CSARVRPNGTGELFF.

The chain is built from TRBV5-1 and TRBJ2-2; TCRdb calls TRBD1, which cannot be checked without DNA. The CDR3 totals 15 residues. The germline V gene has CDR1 SGHRS and CDR2 YFSETQ. CDR3 sequence reads: CASSQTVTNTGELFF.

V gene TRBV2 combines with J gene TRBJ1-6; TCRdb designates TRBD1, a call that cannot be tested without DNA. The CDR3 length is 14 residues. CDR1 and CDR2 from the germline V gene are SNHLY and FYNNEI. The chain's CDR3 is CASRMDRGHSPLHF.

J is TRBJ1-6 and V is TRBV27. CDR1 is MNHEY, CDR2 SMNVEV, per germline (reference sequence). The CDR3 consists of 15 residues. The CDR3 sequence is CASSFLVDANSPLHF.

The chain is built from TRBV7-8 and TRBJ2-7. This CDR3 spans 13 amino acids. Germline CDR1 is SGHVS and CDR2 is FQNEAQ. The CDR3 here is CASVRRGSYEQYF.

The chain uses TRBV20-1 and TRBJ2-7; there is no DNA to check the TCRdb D call of TRBD2. The CDR3 totals 14 residues. CDR1 is DFQATT, CDR2 SNEGSKA, per germline (reference sequence). The CDR3 protein is CSATRGGLNYEQYF.

The chain carries TRBV5-1 and TRBJ2-2; without DNA, the TCRdb call of TRBD2 cannot be checked. Germline V gene data show CDR1 as SGHRS and CDR2 as YFSETQ. The CDR3 extends over 16 amino acids. The CDR3 loop reads CASSPTISSHTGELFF.

CDR3 sequence: CASSFGTSGAGELFF. The chain uses TRBV12-3 or TRBV12-4 and TRBJ2-2; there is no DNA to check the TCRdb D call of TRBD2. The CDR3 runs to 15 residues.

This chain joins TRBV6-6 and TRBJ2-7; checking the TCRdb D call of TRBD1 is not possible without DNA. CDR3 length equals 12 residues. Germline loops: CDR1 MNHNY, CDR2 SVGAGI (reference sequence). The CDR3 region is CASSSQGSEQYF.

V is TRBV20-1 and J is TRBJ2-3; lacking DNA, the TRBD1 call made by TCRdb goes unchecked. This CDR3 comprises 11 residues. The germline V gene has CDR1 DFQATT and CDR2 SNEGSKA (reference sequence). Here the CDR3 reads CSASLTGTQYF.

Here the CDR3 reads CSAKVSGLVNEQFF. The chain links TRBV20-1 to TRBJ2-1. The CDR3 totals 14 residues. Germline values: CDR1 DFQATT, CDR2 SNEGSKA (reference sequence).

The rearrangement uses TRBV29-1 and TRBJ2-7; the D gene TCRdb calls, TRBD1, cannot be checked with no DNA. This CDR3 is 14 amino acids long. Per germline, CDR1 SQVTM and CDR2 ANQGSEA. The CDR3 reads CSVELRDRESRVYF.

This chain links TRBV12-3 or TRBV12-4 with TRBJ1-2; TCRdb returns TRBD1, unconfirmable since there is no DNA. The CDR3 loop spans 15 amino acids. CDR3 sequence reads: CASSSGQSIGYGYTF.

This chain connects TRBV5-1 to TRBJ2-3; as DNA is missing, the TRBD2 call by TCRdb cannot be tested. CDR3 length: 16 amino acids. Germline CDR1 SGHRS, CDR2 YFSETQ. CDR3 protein: CASSETSGVAVNTQYF.

The CDR3 protein is CASSLRPSPGANEQFF. The V and J genes are TRBV3-1 and TRBJ2-1; TCRdb's D gene call, TRBD1, goes unchecked for lack of DNA. This CDR3 region has 16 residues. CDR1 is LGHDT, CDR2 YNNKEL, per germline (reference sequence).

This sequence joins TRBV5-4 and TRBJ1-2; TCRdb calls TRBD1, which cannot be checked without DNA. Germline V gives CDR1 SGHNT, CDR2 YYREEE (reference sequence). The CDR3 covers 13 residues. The CDR3 protein is CAGRSAGVDGYTF.

The CDR3 reads CASSQTGYGSPLHF. The chain uses TRBV6-6 and TRBJ1-6; lacking DNA, the TRBD1 call made by TCRdb goes unchecked. The CDR3 has 14 amino acids. The germline gives CDR1 MNHNY, CDR2 SVGAGI (reference sequence).

This chain uses TRBV20-1 with TRBJ2-7; no DNA is available, so the TRBD1 call from TCRdb remains unchecked. CDR1 is DFQATT and CDR2 is SNEGSKA in the germline V gene (reference sequence). The length of the CDR3 is 14 residues. CDR3 protein: CSVPPKTTSYEQYF.